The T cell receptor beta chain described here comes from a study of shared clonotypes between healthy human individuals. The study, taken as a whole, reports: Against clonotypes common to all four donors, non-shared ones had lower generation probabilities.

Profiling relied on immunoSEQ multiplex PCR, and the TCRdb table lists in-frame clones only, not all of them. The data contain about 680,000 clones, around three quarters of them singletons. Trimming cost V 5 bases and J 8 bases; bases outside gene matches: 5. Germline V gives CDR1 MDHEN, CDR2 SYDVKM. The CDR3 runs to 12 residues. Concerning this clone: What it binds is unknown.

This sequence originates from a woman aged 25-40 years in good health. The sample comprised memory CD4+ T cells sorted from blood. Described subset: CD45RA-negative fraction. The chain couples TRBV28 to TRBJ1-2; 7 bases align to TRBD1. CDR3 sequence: CASSPGQRGYTF. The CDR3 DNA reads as TGTGCCAGCAGTCCGGGACAGCGGGGCTACACCTTC.